This TCR beta chain was captured by sequencing in a study of blood T cell repertoires in COVID-19. Study as a whole: Samples of COVID-19 (acute and convalescent) were obtained from the United States, Italy and Spain.

The CDR3 contains 13 residues. V lost 6 bases and J lost 1, with 7 bases in between. Germline V gene data show CDR1 as ENHRY and CDR2 as SYGVKD. The data were produced by immunoSEQ multiplex PCR, yet TCRdb's version contains in-frame clones alone and is incomplete. The table lists fewer than 350,000 clones, about 90% of them singletons. Specimen: peripheral blood. This sequence was found in a woman in her twenties or thirties with COVID-19, enrolled during active disease. The chain employs TRBV10-3 and TRBJ1-5; D possibly corresponds to TRBD1 (6 bases). CDR3: CAIRGQSNQPQHF. DNA of the CDR3: TGTGCCATCAGAGGACAGAGCAATCAGCCCCAGCATTTT.